The source of this TCR beta chain is a study of T cells in Graves' hyperthyroidism and ophthalmopathy. With respect to this clonotype: Its target is unknown.

The study's findings and limits: Most thyroid clonotypes that were expanded above 0.001 also turned up in blood.

This CDR3 region has 14 residues. The germline V and J ends were trimmed by 3 bases and 4 bases, with 12 bases remaining between them. Germline lookup yields CDR1 MNHNS and CDR2 SASEGT. Amplification of TCR beta CDR3 regions was performed using RNA transcripts as template. The primer set for the first-round RT-PCR of the TCR CDR3 was HTBI. TCRdb re-analysed the multiplex PCR reads in MiXCR, keeping a single row per CDR3 protein. The sample holds about half a million distinct CDR3 sequences, about 20% seen once. Sequencing used blood. J is TRBJ1-2 and V is TRBV6-1, with D hard to call. The clonotype was recovered from a man in his late teens or twenties with Graves' hyperthyroidism. Here the CDR3 reads CASSDSGSPYGYTF. The CDR3 nucleotides are TGTGCCAGCAGTGATTCCGGGTCACCCTATGGCTACACCTTC.